Given below is one TCR beta chain in context. Its antigen is unidentified. The sequence runs out 3 residues before the end of the CDR3; the remainder is reconstructed from the germline J gene. The data were obtained in a study of T cells in women clearing cervical HPV infection. Study-wide background: Case blood drawn at lesion detection; control blood after infection cleared. Cases' blood sampling followed lesion detection by median about 21 weeks (90 to 200).

MY09/MY11 PCR detected cervical HPV DNA; dot-blot assigned genotypes. The CDR3 is 17 residues long. V was pared by 4 bases and J by 3 bases, with 10 bases of the junction left unmatched. The V gene's germline CDR1 is LGHNA and CDR2 YNFKEQ. Findings and limits, study-wide: Unknown T-cell numbers per sample may underlie the richness differences.

Here immunoSEQ multiplex PCR was the method, and the copy in TCRdb shows in-frame clones only, minus some. The sample data list about 30,000 clones. This clonotype originated in a woman between 18 and 70 years old with a cervical HPV16 infection that either progressed to CIN3+ or cleared (not recorded which). The V gene is TRBV4-2, the J gene TRBJ2-2; 8 nucleotides align to TRBD2. Sequencing was carried out using blood buffy coat. This CDR3 reads CASSPELTSADTGELFF. The covered CDR3 bases are TGTGCCAGCAGCCCAGAATTGACTAGCGCGGACACCGGGGAG.